These T cell receptor beta chains were read from a single sample in a study of T cell changes during pregnancy in multiple sclerosis. Some clones are missing from TCRdb's copy, which holds only in-frame ones; the method was immunoSEQ multiplex PCR. This sample yields tens of thousands of clones, of which 92% are seen a single time; roughly 0.71% belongs to the top ten. Sequences were derived from CD4+ T cells from peripheral blood mononuclear cells, sampled in the third trimester of pregnancy. The receptors stem from a female donor with multiple sclerosis, enrolled in a pregnancy study. The CDR3 runs from the conserved cysteine through the conserved F or W. The D gene is left open where the match is weak. Clone size is not always given. Where it is, it says once, few, many or a class for expanded clones.

J | V | size | length | D | CDR3 | DNA
TRBJ1-2 | TRBV19 | - | 12 | TRBD1 | CASKGQGLGYTF | TGTGCCAGTAAGGGACAGGGTCTTGGCTACACCTTC
TRBJ1-6 | TRBV10-3 | - | 14 | - | CAIGPSSYNSPLHF | TGTGCCATCGGCCCCAGCTCCTATAATTCACCCCTCCACTTT
TRBJ1-5 | TRBV2 | - | 14 | - | CASSEEGGNQPQHF | TGTGCCAGCAGTGAGGAGGGCGGCAATCAGCCCCAGCATTTT
TRBJ1-1 | TRBV2 | once | 15 | - | CASSERSGGGTEAFF | TGTGCCAGCAGTGAACGATCGGGGGGGGGAACTGAAGCTTTCTTT
TRBJ2-3 | TRBV7-6 | - | 16 | TRBD1 | CASSQSTGQGEDTQYF | TGTGCCAGCAGCCAGAGCACGGGACAGGGTGAAGATACGCAGTATTTT
TRBJ2-1 | TRBV6-1 | - | 14 | - | CASNLDRGYNEQFF | TGTGCCAGCAACTTGGACAGAGGATACAATGAGCAGTTCTTC
TRBJ1-1 | TRBV9 | once | 17 | TRBD1 | CASSVGTGGIGDTEAFF | TGTGCCAGCAGCGTAGGGACAGGGGGAATCGGGGACACTGAAGCTTTCTTT
TRBJ2-6 | TRBV7-2 | - | 15 | - | CASSLLPSGANVLTF | TGTGCCAGCAGCTTACTCCCCTCTGGGGCCAACGTCCTGACTTTC
TRBJ2-7 | TRBV7-3 | - | 15 | TRBD2 | CASSLLVAGGYEQYF | TGTGCCAGCAGCTTACTCGTAGCGGGGGGGTACGAGCAGTACTTC
TRBJ1-1 | TRBV6-5 | - | 14 | - | CASSLRAMNTEAFF | TGTGCCAGCAGCCTCAGGGCCATGAACACTGAAGCTTTCTTT
TRBJ1-1 | TRBV25-1 | - | 15 | TRBD1 | CASSADRGSDTEAFF | TGTGCCAGCAGTGCCGACAGGGGTAGTGACACTGAAGCTTTCTTT
TRBJ2-1 | TRBV15 | - | 16 | TRBD2 | CATSRGSGGARNEQFF | TGTGCCACCAGCAGAGGCAGCGGGGGGGCCCGAAATGAGCAGTTCTTC
TRBJ2-4 | TRBV19 | - | 13 | TRBD1 | CASRRTGRNIQYF | TGTGCCAGTAGGCGGACAGGGAGGAACATTCAGTACTTC
TRBJ2-1 | TRBV29-1 | - | 11 | TRBD1 | CSVYRGYEQFF | TGCAGCGTTTACAGGGGTTATGAGCAGTTCTTC
TRBJ2-1 | TRBV9 | - | 16 | TRBD1 | CASSVRDRVHYNEQFF | TGTGCCAGCAGCGTCCGGGACAGGGTTCATTACAATGAGCAGTTCTTC
TRBJ2-1 | TRBV4-1 | - | 19 | - | CASSRRSSGLTPAYNEQFF | TGCGCCAGCAGCCGACGTTCGTCCGGACTCACCCCGGCCTACAATGAGCAGTTCTTC